This T cell receptor beta chain was recovered during a study of cytomegalovirus exposure and HLA in healthy donors. Whole-study findings and limits: The authors later found TCR association rates varying by HLA locus, with DRB1 most and HLA-C fewest. The study labeled 170 or so TCR beta chains cytomegalovirus-associated. Presence/absence analyses took donor sequencing depth as roughly uniform.

Germline CDR1 and CDR2: MRHNA and SNTAGT. Trimming removed 5 bases from V and 6 bases from J, with 17 bases in between. This CDR3 is built from 16 residues. It was with 60 Vbeta and 13 Jbeta primers that the PCR ran. Here immunoSEQ multiplex PCR was the method, and the copy in TCRdb shows in-frame clones only, minus some. The data show about 180,000 clones, about 72% seen once. As for this clone: Its antigen is unidentified.

Sequencing input: PBMCs. V gene TRBV6-4 combines with J gene TRBJ1-6, with TRBD1 as a possible D gene (5 bases). The clonotype was recovered from a human donor in good health. In DNA form, the CDR3 reads TGTGCCAGCAGTCTGACGGCTGAGACAGCTAATTCACCCCTCCACTTT. Translation gives CASSLTAETANSPLHF.